A single sample is the source of the 8 T cell receptor beta chains below, sequenced in a study of T-cell memory formation after mild COVID-19. TCRdb analysed the 5' RACE reads with MiXCR anew, one entry per CDR3 protein. The repertoire consists of about 190,000 distinct CDR3 sequences, with approximately 20% occurring once and the leading ten covering 2% to 2.5%. The sequenced material came from PBMCs or a T cell subset sorted from them (not recorded which). The receptors here all came from an adult woman who had mild COVID-19 (a few samples of this study predate the infection). Cell type and time point are not known.

The chain combines TRBV6-4 with TRBJ1-6, with 7 bases that match TRBD1. Germline loops: CDR1 MRHNA, CDR2 SNTAGT. J gave up 5 bases and V 4 bases, and 5 bases lay outside the gene matches. The CDR3 is 15 amino acids. DNA for the CDR3: TGTGCCAGCAGTGCCCCGGGACAGAATAATTCACCCCTCCACTTT. Protein: CASSAPGQNNSPLHF.

The genes are TRBV20-1 and TRBJ2-7; D might be TRBD1 (5 bases). With 0 bases removed from V and 5 bases from J, the gap between germline ends came to 14 bases. The germline V gene encodes CDR1 DFQATT and CDR2 SNEGSKA (reference sequence). There are 14 residues in the CDR3. The CDR3 is CSARDGQGGDEQYF. The DNA of the CDR3 is TGCAGTGCTAGAGACGGTCAGGGTGGCGACGAGCAGTACTTC.

This clonotype was seen only a few times. This sequence joins TRBV6-2 or TRBV6-3 and TRBJ2-7; D possibly uses TRBD1 or TRBD2 (5 bases each). The CDR3 consists of 15 residues. Trimming shortened V by 7 bases and J by 3 bases, and 19 bases separated the two germline ends. Germline CDR1 MNHEY, CDR2 SVGEGT. For the CDR3, the DNA is TGTGCCAGCAAAAGCCCCCGGGACGTAAACTACGAGCAGTACTTC. Protein: CASKSPRDVNYEQYF.

V usage is TRBV3-1 and J usage is TRBJ2-5; D unresolved. Germline-derived CDR1 and CDR2 are LGHDT and YNNKEL (reference sequence). The CDR3 has 12 residues. Trimming took 5 bases from V and 5 from J, leaving 9 bases between them. CDR3 loop: CASSARHETQYF. The CDR3 nucleotides are TGTGCCAGCAGCGCTAGACACGAGACCCAGTACTTC.

As concerns this clonotype: The junction differs from germline at one of its ends, possibly a read error. The chain recombines TRBV20-1 with TRBJ2-2, with D possibly matching TRBD2 (6 bases). The CDR3 covers 14 residues. Germline V lookup: CDR1 DFQATT, CDR2 SNEGSKA (reference sequence). CDR3 sequence: CSASRQTNTGGLFF. The CDR3 nucleotides are TGCAGTGCTAGTAGACAGACGAACACCGGGGGGCTGTTTTTT.

This rearrangement joins TRBV7-2 to TRBJ2-1, with no clear D. This CDR3 has 19 amino acids. CDR1 SGHTA and CDR2 FQGNSA come from the germline V gene. Trimming left V 0 bases short and J 0 bases short, with 18 bases between. CDR3 in DNA: TGTGCCAGCAGCTTAGCCGGAGTCAGAGTGCCGGGCTCCTACAATGAGCAGTTCTTC. Its translation is CASSLAGVRVPGSYNEQFF.

This clonotype was counted only a few times. The V gene is TRBV7-3, the J gene TRBJ2-5; TRBD2 agrees at 7 bases. V shed 0 bases and J 4 bases; nucleotides not matched to a gene: 8. The CDR3 contains 16 residues. Germline-derived CDR1 and CDR2 are SGHTA and FQGTGA. CDR3 sequence: CASSLTGGSRSETQYF. The CDR3 bases are TGTGCCAGCAGCTTAACAGGCGGGAGTAGGTCAGAGACCCAGTACTTC.

The chain joins TRBV20-1 to TRBJ1-1; D call uncertain. Trimming took 4 bases from V and 0 from J, leaving 9 bases between them. Germline V gene data show CDR1 as DFQATT and CDR2 as SNEGSKA (reference sequence). The CDR3 runs 13 residues. This chain's CDR3 is CSATLQVNTEAFF. For the CDR3, the DNA is TGCAGTGCTACCCTTCAGGTGAACACTGAAGCTTTCTTT.